Each of the 2 T cell receptor beta chains below was sequenced from the same sample in a study of T cell responses to AZD1222 COVID-19 vaccine. The data were produced by immunoSEQ multiplex PCR, yet TCRdb's version contains in-frame clones alone and is incomplete. The sample includes approximately 200,000 clones, 70% to 90% seen only once; the top ten take approximately 8%. The input for sequencing was peripheral blood, taken on day 0 of AZD1222 vaccination. The source is an adult in good health.

The chain couples TRBV28 to TRBJ1-5; 8 nucleotides agree with TRBD1. The CDR3 contains 17 residues. The germline V gene encodes CDR1 MDHEN and CDR2 SYDVKM. The V segment lost 5 bases and the J segment 3 bases; nucleotides outside the gene matches: 12. The CDR3 sequence is CASSPGVDRAYNQPQHF. Written as DNA, the CDR3 is TGTGCCAGCAGTCCTGGGGTGGACAGGGCTTACAATCAGCCCCAGCATTTT.

This chain links TRBV14 with TRBJ2-7; a possible D gene is TRBD2 (5 bases). The germline V and J ends were trimmed by 3 bases and 7 bases, with 16 bases remaining between them. CDR3 size: 14 residues. The germline V gene has CDR1 SGHDN and CDR2 FVKESK. DNA of the CDR3: TGTGCCAGCAGCCATCGGGGAGCATCGCGGGAGCAGTACTTC. The encoded protein is CASSHRGASREQYF.